This is a list of T cell receptor beta chains from one sample in a study of cytomegalovirus exposure and HLA in healthy donors. The assay was immunoSEQ multiplex PCR, and TCRdb's table has in-frame clones only and misses some. The table includes around 150,000 clones, around 90% detected once. The sample consisted of PBMCs. These receptor sequences come from a man aged 18 to 35 in good health and CMV-seronegative. Both conserved end residues are part of each CDR3. D genes are given only for firm matches. Clone size is stated in some rows and not others, as once, few, many or a class when expanded.

D | length | J | size | V | DNA | CDR3
TRBD1 | 15 | TRBJ1-2 | NA | TRBV5-4 | TGTGCCAGCAGCCGACTTGGACAGGCCAATCATGGCTACACCTTC | CASSRLGQANHGYTF
NA | 15 | TRBJ2-2 | NA | TRBV7-9 | TGTGCCAGCAGCTTTGGTTTCGGGAACACCGGGGAGCTGTTTTTT | CASSFGFGNTGELFF
NA | 13 | TRBJ2-6 | once | TRBV29-1 | TGCAGCGTTGGGACTACAGGGGCCAACGTCCTGACTTTC | CSVGTTGANVLTF
TRBD2 | 15 | TRBJ2-1 | NA | TRBV9 | TGTGCCAGCAGCATGACTAGCGGAGTTAACAATGAGCAGTTCTTC | CASSMTSGVNNEQFF
TRBD1 | 16 | TRBJ2-1 | NA | TRBV27 | TGTGCCAGCAGCTCCCGGGACAGATTCGGGAACAATGAGCAGTTCTTC | CASSSRDRFGNNEQFF
NA | 12 | TRBJ2-3 | NA | TRBV2 | TGTGCCAGCAGTGATACAGGGGATACGCAGTATTTT | CASSDTGDTQYF
NA | 13 | TRBJ2-5 | NA | TRBV15 | TGTGCCACCTCCGGCGGGGTGAGGGAGACCCAGTACTTC | CATSGGVRETQYF
NA | 14 | TRBJ2-6 | NA | TRBV2 | TGTGCCAGCAGTGTAATTTTTGGGGCCAACGTCCTGACTTTC | CASSVIFGANVLTF
TRBD1 | 15 | TRBJ1-1 | NA | TRBV6-5 | TGTGCCAGCAGTAACCATTGGACAGGATTAATCGAAGCTTTCTTT | CASSNHWTGLIEAFF
TRBD2 | 15 | TRBJ2-3 | many | TRBV4-2 | TGTGCCAGCAGCCAAGTAGCGGGGGGCACAGATACGCAGTATTTT | CASSQVAGGTDTQYF
TRBD1 | 16 | TRBJ2-2 | once | TRBV5-1 | TGCGCCAGCAGCTGGGGCGGACAGGTTTTTTCCGGGGAGCTGTTTTTT | CASSWGGQVFSGELFF
NA | 14 | TRBJ1-3 | NA | TRBV19 | TGTGCCAGTAGTATATACTCGGTCGGAAACACCATATATTTT | CASSIYSVGNTIYF
NA | 16 | TRBJ2-7 | NA | TRBV7-9 | TGTGCCAGCAGCCCGCGAATTGGGCAGGGCGCCTACGAGCAGTACTTC | CASSPRIGQGAYEQYF
NA | 14 | TRBJ2-7 | NA | TRBV11-2 | TGTGCCAGCAGCTTAGCCCCAGGGGCCTACGAGCAGTACTTC | CASSLAPGAYEQYF
NA | 14 | TRBJ2-2 | once | TRBV27 | TGTGCCAGCGCCAACGGGGGAGGACCCGGGGAGCTGTTTTTT | CASANGGGPGELFF
TRBD1 | 14 | TRBJ1-1 | once | TRBV18 | TGTGCTAGCTCACCGGGACAGGGGGGAAACGAAGCTTTCTTT | CASSPGQGGNEAFF
TRBD2 | 16 | TRBJ2-7 | NA | TRBV4-2 | TGTGCCAGCAGCCAAGAGCCAAGCGGGGCAACCTACGAGCAGTACTTC | CASSQEPSGATYEQYF
NA | 13 | TRBJ1-3 | NA | TRBV6-1 | TGTGCCAGCAGTGAAGAGAGGGGGAACACCATATATTTT | CASSEERGNTIYF